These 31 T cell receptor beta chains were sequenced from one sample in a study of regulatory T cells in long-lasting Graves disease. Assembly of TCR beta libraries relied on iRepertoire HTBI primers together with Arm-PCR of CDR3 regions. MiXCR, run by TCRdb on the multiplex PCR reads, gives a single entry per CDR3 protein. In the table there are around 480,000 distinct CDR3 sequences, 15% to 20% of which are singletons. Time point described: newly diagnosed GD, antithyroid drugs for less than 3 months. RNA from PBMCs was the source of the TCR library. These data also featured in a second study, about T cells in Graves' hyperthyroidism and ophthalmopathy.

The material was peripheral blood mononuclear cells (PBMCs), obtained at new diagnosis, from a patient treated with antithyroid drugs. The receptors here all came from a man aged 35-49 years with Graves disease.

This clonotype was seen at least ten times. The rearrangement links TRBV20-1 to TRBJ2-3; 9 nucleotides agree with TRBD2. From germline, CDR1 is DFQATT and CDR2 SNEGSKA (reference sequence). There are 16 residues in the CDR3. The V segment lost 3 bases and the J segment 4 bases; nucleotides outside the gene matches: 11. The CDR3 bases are TGCAGTGCTAGCAACCCCGCGGGAGGGCCCTCAGATACGCAGTATTTT. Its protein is CSASNPAGGPSDTQYF.

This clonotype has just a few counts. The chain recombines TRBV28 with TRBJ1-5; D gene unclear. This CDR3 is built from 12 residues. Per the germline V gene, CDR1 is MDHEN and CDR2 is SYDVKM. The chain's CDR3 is CALAARGQPQHF. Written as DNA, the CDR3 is TGTGCATTGGCAGCGCGTGGCCAGCCCCAGCATTTT.

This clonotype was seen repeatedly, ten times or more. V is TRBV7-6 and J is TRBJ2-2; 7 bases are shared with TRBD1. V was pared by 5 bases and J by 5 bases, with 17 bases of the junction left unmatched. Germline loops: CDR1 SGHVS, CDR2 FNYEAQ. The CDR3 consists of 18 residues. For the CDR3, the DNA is TGTGCCAGCAGCCCACCAGGCCTCCGGGACAGAAATACCGGGGAGCTGTTTTTT. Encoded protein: CASSPPGLRDRNTGELFF.

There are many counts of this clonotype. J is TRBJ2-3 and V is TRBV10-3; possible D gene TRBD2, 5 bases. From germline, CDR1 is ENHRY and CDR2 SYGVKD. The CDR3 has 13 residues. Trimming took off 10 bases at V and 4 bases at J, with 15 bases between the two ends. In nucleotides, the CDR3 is TGTGCCACTACCGGGGATAGCGCAGATACGCAGTATTTT. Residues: CATTGDSADTQYF.

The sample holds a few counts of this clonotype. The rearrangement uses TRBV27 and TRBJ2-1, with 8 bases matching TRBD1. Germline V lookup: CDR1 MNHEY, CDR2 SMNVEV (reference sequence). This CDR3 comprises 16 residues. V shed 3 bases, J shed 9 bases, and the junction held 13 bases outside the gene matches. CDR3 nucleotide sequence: TGTGCCAGCAGTTTTAAAAGGACAGGGTCTATTCCTGAGCAGTTCTTC. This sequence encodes CASSFKRTGSIPEQFF.

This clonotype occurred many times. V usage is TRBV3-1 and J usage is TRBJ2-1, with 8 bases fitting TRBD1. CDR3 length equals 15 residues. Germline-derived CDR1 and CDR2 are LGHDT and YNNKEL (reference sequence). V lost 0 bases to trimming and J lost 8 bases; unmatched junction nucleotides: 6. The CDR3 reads CASSQDTGGFDEQFF. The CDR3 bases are TGTGCCAGCAGCCAAGATACAGGGGGATTCGATGAGCAGTTCTTC.

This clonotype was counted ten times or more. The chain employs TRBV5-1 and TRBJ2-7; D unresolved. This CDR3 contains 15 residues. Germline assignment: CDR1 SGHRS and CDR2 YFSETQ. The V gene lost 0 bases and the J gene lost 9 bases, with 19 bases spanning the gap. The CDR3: CASSLGDPSAGGQYF. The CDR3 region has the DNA TGCGCCAGCAGCTTGGGGGATCCCAGCGCCGGTGGGCAGTACTTC.

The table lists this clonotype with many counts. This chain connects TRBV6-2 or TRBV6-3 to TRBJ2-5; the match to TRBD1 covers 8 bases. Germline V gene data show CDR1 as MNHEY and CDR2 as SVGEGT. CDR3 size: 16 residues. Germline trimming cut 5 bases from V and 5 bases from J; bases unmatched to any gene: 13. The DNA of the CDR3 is TGTGCCAGCAGTAGGCCCGGGACAGGTAGTGGGGAGACCCAGTACTTC. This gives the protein CASSRPGTGSGETQYF.

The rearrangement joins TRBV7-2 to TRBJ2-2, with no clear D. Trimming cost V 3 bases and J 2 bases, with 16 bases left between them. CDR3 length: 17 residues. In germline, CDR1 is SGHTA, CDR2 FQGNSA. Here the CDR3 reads CASSFRPARRNTGELFF. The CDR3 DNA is TGTGCCAGCAGCTTCCGGCCAGCAAGAAGAAACACCGGGGAGCTGTTTTTT.

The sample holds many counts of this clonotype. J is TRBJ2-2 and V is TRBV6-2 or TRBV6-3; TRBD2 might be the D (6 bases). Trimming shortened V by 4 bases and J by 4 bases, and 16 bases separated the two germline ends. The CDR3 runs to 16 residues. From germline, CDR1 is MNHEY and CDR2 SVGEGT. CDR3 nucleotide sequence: TGTGCCAGCAGTTTCGTTATTCGGAGGGGCACCGGGGAGCTGTTTTTT. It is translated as CASSFVIRRGTGELFF.

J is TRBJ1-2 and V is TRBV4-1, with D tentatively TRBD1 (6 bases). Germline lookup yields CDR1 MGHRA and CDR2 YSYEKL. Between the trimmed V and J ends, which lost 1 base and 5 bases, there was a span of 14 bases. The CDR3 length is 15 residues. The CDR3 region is CASSQGQAPGYGYTF. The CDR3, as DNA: TGCGCCAGCAGCCAAGGACAGGCCCCAGGGTATGGCTACACCTTC.

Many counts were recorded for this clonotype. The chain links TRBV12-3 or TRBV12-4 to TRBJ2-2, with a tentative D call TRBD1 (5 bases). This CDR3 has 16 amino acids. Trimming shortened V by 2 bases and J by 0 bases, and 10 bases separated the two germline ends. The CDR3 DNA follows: TGTGCCAGCAGTTTATCAGGGCAGACGAACACCGGGGAGCTGTTTTTT. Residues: CASSLSGQTNTGELFF.

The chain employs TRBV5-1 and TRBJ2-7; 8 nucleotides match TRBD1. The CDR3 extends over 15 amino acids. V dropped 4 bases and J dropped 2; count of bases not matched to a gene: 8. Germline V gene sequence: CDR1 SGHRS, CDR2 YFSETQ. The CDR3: CASSPGQGLPYEQYF. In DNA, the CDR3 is TGCGCCAGCAGCCCCGGACAGGGTTTACCCTACGAGCAGTACTTC.

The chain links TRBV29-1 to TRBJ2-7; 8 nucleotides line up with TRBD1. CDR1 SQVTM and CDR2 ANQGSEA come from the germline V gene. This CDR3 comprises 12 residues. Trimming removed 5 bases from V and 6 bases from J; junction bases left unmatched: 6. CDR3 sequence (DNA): TGCAGCGTTTATGGACAGGGCTCCGAGCAGTACTTC. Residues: CSVYGQGSEQYF.

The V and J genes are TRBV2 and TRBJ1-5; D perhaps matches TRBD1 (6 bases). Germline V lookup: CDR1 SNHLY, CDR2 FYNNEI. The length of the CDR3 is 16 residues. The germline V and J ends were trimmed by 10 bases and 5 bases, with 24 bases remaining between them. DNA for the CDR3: TGTGCCAACACCAGCTTCGAGGGGGGGGCTGATCAGCCCCAGCATTTT. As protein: CANTSFEGGADQPQHF.

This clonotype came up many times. For the CDR3, the DNA is TGTGCCAGCAGCCGACGAGCGGGGGCGGGAGAGACCCAGTACTTC. Translated: CASSRRAGAGETQYF. The J gene is TRBJ2-5, the V gene TRBV3-1; 8 positions agree with TRBD2. The CDR3 loop spans 15 amino acids. Trimming took 4 bases from V and 4 from J; bases not matched to a gene: 8. Germline assignment: CDR1 LGHDT and CDR2 YNNKEL (reference sequence).

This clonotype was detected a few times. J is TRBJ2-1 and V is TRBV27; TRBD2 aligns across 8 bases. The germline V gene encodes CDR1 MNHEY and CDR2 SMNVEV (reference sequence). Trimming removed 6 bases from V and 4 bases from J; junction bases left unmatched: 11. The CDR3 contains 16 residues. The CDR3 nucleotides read TGTGCCAGCAGCTCAAGACTAGCGAGACCATACAATGAGCAGTTCTTC. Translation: CASSSRLARPYNEQFF.

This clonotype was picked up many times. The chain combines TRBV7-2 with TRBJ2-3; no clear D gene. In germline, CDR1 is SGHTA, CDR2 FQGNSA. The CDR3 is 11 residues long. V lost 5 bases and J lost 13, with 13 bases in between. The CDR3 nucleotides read TGTGCCAGCAGCCCCAGGACCCACAAGTATTTT. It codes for CASSPRTHKYF.

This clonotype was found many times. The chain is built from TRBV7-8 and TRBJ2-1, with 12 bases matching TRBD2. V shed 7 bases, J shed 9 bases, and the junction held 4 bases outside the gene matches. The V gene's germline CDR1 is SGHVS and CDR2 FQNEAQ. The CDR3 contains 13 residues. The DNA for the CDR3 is TGTGCCAGCAAAACTAGCGGGAGGTTTGAGCAGTTCTTC. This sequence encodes CASKTSGRFEQFF.

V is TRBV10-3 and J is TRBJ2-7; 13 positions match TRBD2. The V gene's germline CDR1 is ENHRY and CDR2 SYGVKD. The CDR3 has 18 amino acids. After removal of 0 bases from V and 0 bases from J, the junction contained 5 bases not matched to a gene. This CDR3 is CAISESTSGRASSYEQYF. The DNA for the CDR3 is TGTGCCATCAGTGAGTCTACTAGCGGGAGGGCTTCCTCCTACGAGCAGTACTTC.

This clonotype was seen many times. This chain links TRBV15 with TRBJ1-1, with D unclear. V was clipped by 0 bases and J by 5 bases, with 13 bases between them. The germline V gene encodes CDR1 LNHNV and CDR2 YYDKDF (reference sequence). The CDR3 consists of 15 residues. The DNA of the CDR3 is TGTGCCACCAGCAGAGATCGCGTGGGAGCGACTGAAGCTTTCTTT. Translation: CATSRDRVGATEAFF.

The CDR3 region is CASSLGGRVKNIQYF. The CDR3 nucleotides are TGTGCCAGCAGTTTAGGCGGCAGGGTAAAAAACATTCAGTACTTC. The V call is TRBV12-3 or TRBV12-4, the J call TRBJ2-4, with D perhaps TRBD1 (5 bases). The CDR3 spans 15 residues. Deletions cut 1 base from V and 4 bases from J, with 11 bases between.

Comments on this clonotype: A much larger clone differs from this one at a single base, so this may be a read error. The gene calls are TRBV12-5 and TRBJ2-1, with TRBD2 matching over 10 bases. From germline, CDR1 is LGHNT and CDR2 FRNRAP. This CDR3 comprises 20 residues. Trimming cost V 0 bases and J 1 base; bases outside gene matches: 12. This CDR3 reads CASGLVPLVGLAVSYNEQFF. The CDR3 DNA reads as TGTGCTAGTGGTTTGGTTCCCCTTGTAGGACTAGCGGTGTCCTACAATGAGCAGTTCTTC. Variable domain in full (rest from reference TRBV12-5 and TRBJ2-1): DARVTQTPRHKVTEMGQEVTMRCQPILGHNTVFWYRQTMMQGLELLAYFRNRAPLDDSGMPKDRFSAEMPDATLATLKIQPSEPRDSAVYFCASGLVPLVGLAVSYNEQFFGPGTRLTVL.

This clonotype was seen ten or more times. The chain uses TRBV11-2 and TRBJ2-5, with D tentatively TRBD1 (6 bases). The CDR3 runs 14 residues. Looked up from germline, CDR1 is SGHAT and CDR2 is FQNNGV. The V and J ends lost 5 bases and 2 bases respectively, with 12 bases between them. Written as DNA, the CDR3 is TGTGCCAGCAGCCCACCCAGGGGTCAAGAGACCCAGTACTTC. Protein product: CASSPPRGQETQYF.

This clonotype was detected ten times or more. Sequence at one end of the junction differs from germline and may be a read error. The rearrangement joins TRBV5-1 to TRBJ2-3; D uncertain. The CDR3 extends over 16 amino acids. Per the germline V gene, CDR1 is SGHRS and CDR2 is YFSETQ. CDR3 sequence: CASSLFQTKDTDTQYF. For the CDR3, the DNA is TGTGCCAGCAGCTTGTTTCAGACCAAGGACACAGATACGCAGTATTTT.

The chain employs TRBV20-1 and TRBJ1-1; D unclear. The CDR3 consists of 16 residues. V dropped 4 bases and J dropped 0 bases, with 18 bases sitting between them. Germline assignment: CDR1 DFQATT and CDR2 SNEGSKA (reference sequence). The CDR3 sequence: CSAISIQAGVNTEAFF. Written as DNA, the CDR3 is TGCAGTGCTATATCCATCCAGGCGGGAGTGAACACTGAAGCTTTCTTT.

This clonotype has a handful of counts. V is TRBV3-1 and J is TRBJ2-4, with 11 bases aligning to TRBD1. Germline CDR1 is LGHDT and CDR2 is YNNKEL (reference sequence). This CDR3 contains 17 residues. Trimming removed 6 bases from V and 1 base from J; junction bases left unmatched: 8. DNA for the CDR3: TGTGCCAGCAGTAGGACAGGGGGCGCGGATGCCAAAAACATTCAGTACTTC. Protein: CASSRTGGADAKNIQYF. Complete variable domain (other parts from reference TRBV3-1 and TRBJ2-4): DTAVSQTPKYLVTQMGNDKSIKCEQNLGHDTMYWYKQDSKKFLKIMFSYNNKELIINETVPNRFSPKSPDKAHLNLHINSLELGDSAVYFCASSRTGGADAKNIQYFGAGTRLSVL.

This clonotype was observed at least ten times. CDR3: CASSLTGGMDEQYF. In DNA form, the CDR3 reads TGTGCCAGCAGTTTAACAGGGGGAATGGACGAGCAGTACTTC. This rearrangement joins TRBV12-3 or TRBV12-4 to TRBJ2-7; the match to TRBD1 covers 8 bases. Trimming removed 2 bases from V and 5 bases from J; junction bases left unmatched: 5. The CDR3 extends over 14 amino acids.

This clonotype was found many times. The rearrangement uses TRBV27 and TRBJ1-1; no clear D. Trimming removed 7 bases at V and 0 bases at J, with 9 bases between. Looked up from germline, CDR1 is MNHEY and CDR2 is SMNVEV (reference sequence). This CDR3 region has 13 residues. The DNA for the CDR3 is TGTGCCAGCAATTCAGGTTTGAACACTGAAGCTTTCTTT. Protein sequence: CASNSGLNTEAFF.

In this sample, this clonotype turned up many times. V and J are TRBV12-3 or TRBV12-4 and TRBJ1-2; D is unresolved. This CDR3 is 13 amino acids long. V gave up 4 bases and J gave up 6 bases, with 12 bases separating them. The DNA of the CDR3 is TGTGCCAGCAGTTCCCACCTTGTGAATGGCTACACCTTC. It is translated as CASSSHLVNGYTF.

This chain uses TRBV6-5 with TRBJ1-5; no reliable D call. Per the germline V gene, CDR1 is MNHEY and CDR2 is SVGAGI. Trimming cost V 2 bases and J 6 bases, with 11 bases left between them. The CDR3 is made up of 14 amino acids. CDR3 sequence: CASSYTAEGQPQHF. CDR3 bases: TGTGCCAGCAGTTACACGGCGGAGGGTCAGCCCCAGCATTTT.